These 10 T cell receptor beta chains originate from one sample sequenced in a study of PD-L1 blockade in urothelial cancer. Libraries were prepared by immunoSEQ multiplex PCR; TCRdb keeps only in-frame clonotypes and omits some of them. Among about 81,000 clones listed, more than 85% were seen once. Source: PBMCs, taken around atezolizumab (anti-PD-L1) treatment. All receptors derive from a man in his 60s with urothelial cancer.

This clone appeared once. The genes are TRBV18 and TRBJ1-3; TRBD1 is a possible D gene (5 bases). The germline V gene encodes CDR1 KGHSH and CDR2 LQKENI. The CDR3 extends over 16 amino acids. Trimming left V 0 bases short and J 7 bases short, with 16 bases between. The CDR3 here is CASSPPGTDYGNTIYF. CDR3 nucleotide sequence: TGTGCCAGCTCACCACCCGGGACGGACTACGGGAACACCATATATTTT.

The CDR3 DNA sequence: TGTGCCAGCACCCCGCGATCCTATAATTCACCCCTCCACTTT. Translation gives CASTPRSYNSPLHF. The genes are TRBV27 and TRBJ1-6; D gene ambiguous. Germline CDR1 and CDR2: MNHEY and SMNVEV (reference sequence). V lost 7 bases and J lost 1, with 8 bases in between. The length of the CDR3 is 14 residues.

The rearrangement links TRBV4-2 to TRBJ2-1, with 8 bases fitting TRBD2. The germline V gene has CDR1 LGHNA and CDR2 YNFKEQ. Trimming at V came to 1 base and at J to 5 bases, leaving 7 bases not matched to a gene. This CDR3 region has 16 residues. CDR3 sequence reads: CASSQVSGSGDNEQFF. The CDR3 DNA reads TGTGCCAGCAGCCAAGTCAGCGGGAGTGGGGACAATGAGCAGTTCTTC.

This clone was counted once. The rearrangement uses TRBV9 and TRBJ2-2; D ambiguous. Germline CDR1 is SGDLS and CDR2 is YYNGEE. V was trimmed by 0 bases and J by 7 bases, leaving 13 bases between them. CDR3 length: 15 amino acids. The CDR3 here is CASSVVGMAGGELFF. Here the CDR3 DNA reads TGTGCCAGCAGCGTAGTAGGAATGGCAGGCGGGGAGCTGTTTTTT.

The genes are TRBV27 and TRBJ2-1; D is perhaps TRBD2 (7 bases). The CDR3 covers 14 residues. The V end lost 4 bases, the J end lost 7 bases, and 14 bases lay between the germline ends. The germline CDR1 and CDR2 sequences are MNHEY and SMNVEV (reference sequence). This CDR3 reads CASSSGGPRNEQFF. In nucleotides, the CDR3 is TGTGCCAGCAGTTCGGGGGGCCCAAGGAATGAGCAGTTCTTC.

This chain connects TRBV10-3 to TRBJ2-5, with 8 bases identical to TRBD1. Germline CDR1 reads ENHRY; CDR2 reads SYGVKD. Trimming took 3 bases from V and 12 from J; bases not matched to a gene: 15. The CDR3 contains 15 residues. The CDR3 loop reads CAISDRPPGQALEYF. The CDR3 nucleotides are TGTGCCATCAGTGACCGACCCCCGGGACAGGCTCTTGAGTACTTC.

The chain is built from TRBV6-5 and TRBJ1-2, with D perhaps matching TRBD1 (5 bases). The germline V gene has CDR1 MNHEY and CDR2 SVGAGI. Trimming removed 2 bases at V and 1 base at J, with 8 bases between. This CDR3 region has 14 residues. This chain's CDR3 is CASSYNRFNYGYTF. The CDR3 DNA reads as TGTGCCAGCAGTTACAACAGGTTTAACTATGGCTACACCTTC.

The rearrangement joins TRBV11-3 to TRBJ1-4, with 9 bases fitting TRBD1. This CDR3 is 18 amino acids long. With V trimmed by 0 bases and J by 8 bases, 13 bases remained unmatched. The germline gives CDR1 SGHNT, CDR2 YENEEA. The CDR3 sequence: CASSLDSNGTGLREKLFF. CDR3 nucleotides: TGTGCCAGCAGCTTAGATTCTAACGGGACAGGGTTACGGGAAAAACTGTTTTTT.

The rearrangement links TRBV18 to TRBJ2-7; 12 bases align to TRBD1. The V gene end was trimmed by 2 bases and the J gene end by 6 bases; junction bases not matched to a gene: 2. The CDR3 covers 14 residues. The germline gives CDR1 KGHSH, CDR2 LQKENI. The CDR3 spells CASSPGTGGAEQYF. CDR3 sequence (DNA): TGTGCCAGCTCACCAGGGACAGGGGGCGCCGAGCAGTACTTC.

This chain uses TRBV4-2 with TRBJ2-1; 7 nucleotides match TRBD2. This CDR3 has 16 amino acids. Germline-derived CDR1 and CDR2 are LGHNA and YNFKEQ. V was clipped by 1 base and J by 8 bases; unmatched bases: 11. The CDR3 reads CASSQVTSSLGHEQFF. CDR3 coding DNA: TGTGCCAGCAGCCAAGTGACTAGCTCGCTGGGCCATGAGCAGTTCTTC.